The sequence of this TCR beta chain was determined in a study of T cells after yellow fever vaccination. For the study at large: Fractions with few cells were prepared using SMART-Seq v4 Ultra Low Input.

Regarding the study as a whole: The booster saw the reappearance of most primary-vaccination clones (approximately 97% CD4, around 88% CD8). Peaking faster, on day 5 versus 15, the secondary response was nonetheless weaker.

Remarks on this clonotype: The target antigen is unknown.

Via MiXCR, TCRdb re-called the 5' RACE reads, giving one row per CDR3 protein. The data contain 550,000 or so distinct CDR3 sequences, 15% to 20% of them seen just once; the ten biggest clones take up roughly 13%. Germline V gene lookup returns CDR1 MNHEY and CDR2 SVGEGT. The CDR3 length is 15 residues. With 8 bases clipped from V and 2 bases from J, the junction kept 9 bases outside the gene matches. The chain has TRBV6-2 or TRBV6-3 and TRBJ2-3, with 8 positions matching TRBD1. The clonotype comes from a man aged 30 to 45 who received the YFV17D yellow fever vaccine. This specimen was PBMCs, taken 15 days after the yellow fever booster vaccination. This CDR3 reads CASPQGASYTDTQYF. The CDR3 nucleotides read TGTGCCAGCCCTCAGGGGGCCTCGTACACAGATACGCAGTATTTT.